Presented here are 9 T cell receptor beta chains from one specimen sequenced in a study of siplizumab effects on memory and regulatory T cells. Sequencing used immunoSEQ multiplex PCR; TCRdb keeps in-frame clones, though not all of them. This sample has 99,000 or so clones; more than 85% occur once, and the top ten carry 0.55% to 0.7%. The sample was Tregs sorted from blood. The receptor set was obtained from a human donor in good health.

V is TRBV18 and J is TRBJ2-7, with a weak D call TRBD2 (5 bases). Germline V gene lookup returns CDR1 KGHSH and CDR2 LQKENI. This CDR3 has 12 amino acids. V was cut by 1 base and J by 7 bases, with 8 bases left in between. The CDR3 nucleotides are TGTGCCAGCTCACCACGTCCGGGAGAGCAGTACTTC. Protein: CASSPRPGEQYF.

The chain employs TRBV10-3 and TRBJ2-2; D remains unclear. The CDR3 consists of 13 residues. Looked up from germline, CDR1 is ENHRY and CDR2 is SYGVKD. V shed 6 bases and J shed 1 base, with 6 bases lying between them. In DNA form, the CDR3 reads TGTGCCATCAGGCCAATGAACACCGGGGAGCTGTTTTTT. Translated, it gives CAIRPMNTGELFF.

The count of this clone is one. This chain connects TRBV5-1 to TRBJ1-2; 11 nucleotides line up with TRBD1. The germline V gene encodes CDR1 SGHRS and CDR2 YFSETQ. This CDR3 is 14 amino acids long. V was pared by 4 bases and J by 5 bases, with 4 bases of the junction left unmatched. DNA for the CDR3: TGCGCCAGCAGCCGGACAGGGGGCTCGTATGGCTACACCTTC. Translating gives CASSRTGGSYGYTF.

The chain carries TRBV5-1 and TRBJ1-6, with unresolved D. Between the trimmed V and J ends, which lost 0 bases and 9 bases, there was a span of 13 bases. The V gene's germline CDR1 is SGHRS and CDR2 YFSETQ. The CDR3 has 15 residues. CDR3 loop: CASSLAYGSGSPLHF. Here the CDR3 DNA reads TGCGCCAGCAGCTTGGCCTATGGAAGCGGTTCACCCCTCCACTTT.

This sequence joins TRBV5-6 and TRBJ2-7; perhaps TRBD1 as D (6 bases). Trimming cost V 6 bases and J 7 bases, with 20 bases left between them. Germline V gives CDR1 SGHDT, CDR2 YYEEEE. There are 14 residues in the CDR3. CDR3 residues: CASTRDRFGFEQYF. As DNA, the CDR3 is TGTGCCAGCACCCGAGACAGGTTCGGTTTTGAGCAGTACTTC.

This sequence joins TRBV10-3 and TRBJ2-7; TRBD1 matches 8 bases. The CDR3 is 14 amino acids. The V and J ends lost 6 bases and 3 bases, in that order; junction bases with no gene match: 7. Germline V CDR1 and CDR2: ENHRY, SYGVKD. The CDR3 region is CAIRTTGANYEQYF. The CDR3 nucleotides read TGTGCCATCAGGACGACAGGGGCAAACTACGAGCAGTACTTC.

The chain links TRBV4-1 to TRBJ1-6; D unclear. Per germline, CDR1 MGHRA and CDR2 YSYEKL. The CDR3 is made up of 16 amino acids. V lost 3 bases and J 7 bases, leaving 16 bases between the germline ends. The CDR3 DNA sequence: TGCGCCAGCAGCCAGGCCGCCGGGGTTAGAAATTCACCCCTCCACTTT. Its protein is CASSQAAGVRNSPLHF.

J is TRBJ2-7 and V is TRBV14; D unclear. This CDR3 contains 14 residues. The V end was cut by 0 bases, the J end by 3 bases, with 9 bases between. Germline CDR1 SGHDN, CDR2 FVKESK. The CDR3 nucleotides are TGTGCCAGCAGCCAAGATTTGAATTTCTACGAGCAGTACTTC. It specifies CASSQDLNFYEQYF. Full variable domain (rest looked up from reference TRBV14 and TRBJ2-7): EAGVTQFPSHSVIEKGQTVTLRCDPISGHDNLYWYRRVMGKEIKFLLHFVKESKQDESGMPNNRFLAERTGGTYSTLKVQPAELEDSGVYFCASSQDLNFYEQYFGPGTRLTVT.

This chain links TRBV2 with TRBJ1-2; TRBD1 matches at 8 bases. Germline CDR1 SNHLY, CDR2 FYNNEI. V gave up 8 bases and J gave up 0 bases; unmatched junction bases: 8. This CDR3 region has 15 residues. For the CDR3, the DNA is TGTGCCAGCCGTAGGGACAGGCCAGCTAACTATGGCTACACCTTC. It is translated as CASRRDRPANYGYTF.